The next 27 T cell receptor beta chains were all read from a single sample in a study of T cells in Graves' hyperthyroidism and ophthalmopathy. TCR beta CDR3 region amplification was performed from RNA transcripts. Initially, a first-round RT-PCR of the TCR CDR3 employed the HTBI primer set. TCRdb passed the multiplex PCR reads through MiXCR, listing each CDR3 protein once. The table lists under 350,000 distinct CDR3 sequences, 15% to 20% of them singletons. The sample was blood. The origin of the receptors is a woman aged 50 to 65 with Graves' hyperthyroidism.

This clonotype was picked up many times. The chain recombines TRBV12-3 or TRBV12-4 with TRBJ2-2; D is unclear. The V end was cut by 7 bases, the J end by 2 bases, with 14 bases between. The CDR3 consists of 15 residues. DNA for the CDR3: TGTGCCAGCATCCTCGGAAGGCATAACACCGGGGAGCTGTTTTTT. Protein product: CASILGRHNTGELFF.

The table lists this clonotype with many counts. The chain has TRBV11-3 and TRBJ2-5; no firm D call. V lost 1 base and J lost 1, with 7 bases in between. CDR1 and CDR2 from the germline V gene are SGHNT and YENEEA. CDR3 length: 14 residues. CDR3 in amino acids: CASSLVAFQETQYF. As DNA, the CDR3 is TGTGCCAGCAGCTTAGTGGCTTTCCAAGAGACCCAGTACTTC.

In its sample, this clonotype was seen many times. CDR3: CAISAYPRGSDTGELFF. CDR3 DNA sequence: TGTGCCATCAGTGCCTACCCTCGGGGGAGCGACACCGGGGAGCTGTTTTTT. The gene calls are TRBV10-3 and TRBJ2-2; D is possibly TRBD2 (6 bases). The germline gives CDR1 ENHRY, CDR2 SYGVKD. The CDR3 extends over 17 amino acids. V dropped 4 bases and J dropped 3 bases, with 18 bases sitting between them.

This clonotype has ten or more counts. The chain's CDR3 is CASSPGPGEFYEQYV. CDR3 DNA sequence: TGTGCCAGCTCACCTGGGCCAGGCGAGTTCTACGAGCAGTACGTC. The chain has TRBV18 and TRBJ2-7; D remains unclear. CDR3 length equals 15 residues. Per germline, CDR1 KGHSH and CDR2 LQKENI. Trimming removed 3 bases from V and 3 bases from J, with 15 bases in between.

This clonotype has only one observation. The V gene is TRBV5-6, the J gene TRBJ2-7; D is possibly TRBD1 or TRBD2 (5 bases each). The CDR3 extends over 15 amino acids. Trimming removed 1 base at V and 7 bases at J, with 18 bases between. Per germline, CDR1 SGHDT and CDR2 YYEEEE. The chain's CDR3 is CASSLPQGAPGEQYF. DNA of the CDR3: TGTGCCAGCAGCTTGCCCCAGGGAGCCCCGGGGGAGCAGTACTTC.

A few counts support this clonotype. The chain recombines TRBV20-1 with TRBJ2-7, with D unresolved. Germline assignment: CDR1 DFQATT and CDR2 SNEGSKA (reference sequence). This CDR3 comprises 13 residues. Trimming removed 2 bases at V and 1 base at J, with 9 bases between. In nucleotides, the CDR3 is TGCAGTGCTAGATGGCTTGGGTCCTACGAGCAGTACTTC. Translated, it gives CSARWLGSYEQYF.

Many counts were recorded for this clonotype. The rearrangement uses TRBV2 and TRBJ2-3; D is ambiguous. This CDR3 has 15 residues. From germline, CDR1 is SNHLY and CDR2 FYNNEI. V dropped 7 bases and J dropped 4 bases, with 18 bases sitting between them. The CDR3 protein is CASKIHRPVPDTQYF. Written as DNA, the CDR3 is TGTGCCAGCAAAATACACCGCCCAGTCCCAGATACGCAGTATTTT. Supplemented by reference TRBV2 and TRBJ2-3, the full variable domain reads EPEVTQTPSHQVTQMGQEVILRCVPISNHLYFYWYRQILGQKVEFLVSFYNNEISEKSEIFDDQFSVERPDGSNFTLKIRSTKLEDSAMYFCASKIHRPVPDTQYFGPGTRLTVL.

For the CDR3, the DNA is TGCAGCGTCGCCCCGGGTGCAGGACGCACAGATACGCAGTATTTT. Translating it yields CSVAPGAGRTDTQYF. The chain is built from TRBV29-1 and TRBJ2-3, with D uncertain. The CDR3 runs 15 residues. Trimming took 6 bases from V and 1 from J, leaving 17 bases between them. The germline CDR1 and CDR2 sequences are SQVTM and ANQGSEA.

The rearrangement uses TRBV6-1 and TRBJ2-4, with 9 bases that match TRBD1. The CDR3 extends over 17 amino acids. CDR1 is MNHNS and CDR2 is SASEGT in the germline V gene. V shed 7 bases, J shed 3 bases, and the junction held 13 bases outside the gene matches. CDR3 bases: TGTGCCAGCACCAGGGACAGGGCGGATCAAGTCAAAAACATTCAGTACTTC. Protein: CASTRDRADQVKNIQYF.

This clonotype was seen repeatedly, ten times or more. The CDR3 is CASSLGGVWRQYV. For the CDR3, the DNA is TGTGCCAGCAGCTTAGGTGGGGTCTGGAGGCAGTACGTC. J is TRBJ2-7 and V is TRBV11-2; unclear D gene. This CDR3 is built from 13 residues. Trimming took 1 base from V and 9 from J, leaving 13 bases between them. Germline CDR1 and CDR2: SGHAT and FQNNGV.

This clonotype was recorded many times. This CDR3 reads CASSLEAGGENEQFF. CDR3 DNA: TGCGCCAGCAGCTTGGAAGCGGGAGGGGAAAATGAGCAGTTCTTC. The V and J genes are TRBV5-1 and TRBJ2-1; TRBD2 matches at 10 bases. V dropped 0 bases and J dropped 7; count of bases not matched to a gene: 4. CDR1 SGHRS and CDR2 YFSETQ come from the germline V gene. The CDR3 contains 15 residues.

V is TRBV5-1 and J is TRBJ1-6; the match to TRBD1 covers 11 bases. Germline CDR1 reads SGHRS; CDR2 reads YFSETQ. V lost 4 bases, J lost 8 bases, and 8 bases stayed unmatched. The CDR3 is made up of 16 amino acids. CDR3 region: CASSPRTGGSDSPLHF. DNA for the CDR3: TGCGCCAGCAGCCCCCGGACAGGGGGCAGCGATTCACCCCTCCACTTT.

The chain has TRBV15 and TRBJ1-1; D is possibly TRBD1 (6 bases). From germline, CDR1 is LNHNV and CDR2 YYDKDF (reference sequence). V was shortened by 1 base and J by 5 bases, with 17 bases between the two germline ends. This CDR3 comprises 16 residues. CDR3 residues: CATSRVAQGSNTEAFF. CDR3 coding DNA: TGTGCCACCAGCAGAGTGGCACAGGGTTCGAATACTGAAGCTTTCTTT.

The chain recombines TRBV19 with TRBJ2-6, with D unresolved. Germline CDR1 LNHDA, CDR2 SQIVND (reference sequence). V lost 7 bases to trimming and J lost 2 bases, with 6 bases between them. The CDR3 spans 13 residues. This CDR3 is CASTGPGANVLTF. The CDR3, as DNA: TGTGCCAGTACCGGGCCTGGGGCCAACGTCCTGACTTTC.

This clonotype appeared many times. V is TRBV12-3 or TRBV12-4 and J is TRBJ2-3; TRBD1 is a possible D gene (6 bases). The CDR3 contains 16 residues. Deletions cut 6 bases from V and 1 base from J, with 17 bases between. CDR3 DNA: TGTGCCAGCAGACTCGGTTGGGCAGGGGGCACAGATACGCAGTATTTT. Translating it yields CASRLGWAGGTDTQYF.

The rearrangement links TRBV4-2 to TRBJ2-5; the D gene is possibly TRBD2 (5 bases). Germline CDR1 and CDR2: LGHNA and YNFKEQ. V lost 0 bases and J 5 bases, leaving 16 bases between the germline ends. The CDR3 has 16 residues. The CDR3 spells CASSQELISGGETQYF. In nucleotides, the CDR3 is TGTGCCAGCAGCCAAGAGTTGATCAGCGGCGGGGAGACCCAGTACTTC.

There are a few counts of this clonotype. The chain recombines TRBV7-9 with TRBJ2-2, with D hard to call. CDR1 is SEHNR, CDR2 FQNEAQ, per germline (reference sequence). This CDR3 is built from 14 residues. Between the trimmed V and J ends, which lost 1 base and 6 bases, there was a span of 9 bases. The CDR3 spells CASSLDGNAGELFF. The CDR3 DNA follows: TGTGCCAGCAGCTTAGACGGTAACGCCGGGGAGCTGTTTTTT.

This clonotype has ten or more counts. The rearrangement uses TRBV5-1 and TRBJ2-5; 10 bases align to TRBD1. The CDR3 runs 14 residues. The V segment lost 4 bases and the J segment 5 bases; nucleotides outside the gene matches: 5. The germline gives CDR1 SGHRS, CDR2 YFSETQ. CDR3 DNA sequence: TGCGCCAGCAGCGAGGGACAGGGGTCGGAGACCCAGTACTTC. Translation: CASSEGQGSETQYF.

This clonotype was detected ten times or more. The CDR3 sequence is CASSLEGGRNTGELFF. DNA of the CDR3: TGCGCCAGCAGCTTGGAGGGCGGGAGGAACACCGGGGAGCTGTTTTTT. The chain has TRBV5-1 and TRBJ2-2, with 7 positions matching TRBD2. Trimming at V came to 0 bases and at J to 1 base, leaving 3 bases not matched to a gene. The CDR3 consists of 16 residues. Germline V CDR1 and CDR2: SGHRS, YFSETQ. The full variable domain, in which reference TRBV5-1 and TRBJ2-2 provide the parts outside the CDR3, is KAGVTQTPRYLIKTRGQQVTLSCSPISGHRSVSWYQQTPGQGLQFLFEYFSETQRNKGNFPGRFSGRQFSNSRSEMNVSTLELGDSALYLCASSLEGGRNTGELFFGEGSRLTVL.

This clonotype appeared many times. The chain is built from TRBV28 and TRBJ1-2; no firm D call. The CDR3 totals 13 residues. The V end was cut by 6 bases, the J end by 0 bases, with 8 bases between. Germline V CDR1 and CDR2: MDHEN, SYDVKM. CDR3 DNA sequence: TGTGCCAGCAGGCCTTCTGCTAACTATGGCTACACCTTC. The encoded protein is CASRPSANYGYTF.

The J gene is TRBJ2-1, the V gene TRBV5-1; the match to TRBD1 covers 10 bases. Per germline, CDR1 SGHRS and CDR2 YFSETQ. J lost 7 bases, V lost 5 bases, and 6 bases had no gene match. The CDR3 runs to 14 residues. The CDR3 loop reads CASSGGQGFNEQFF. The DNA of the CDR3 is TGCGCCAGCAGTGGGGGACAGGGGTTTAATGAGCAGTTCTTC.

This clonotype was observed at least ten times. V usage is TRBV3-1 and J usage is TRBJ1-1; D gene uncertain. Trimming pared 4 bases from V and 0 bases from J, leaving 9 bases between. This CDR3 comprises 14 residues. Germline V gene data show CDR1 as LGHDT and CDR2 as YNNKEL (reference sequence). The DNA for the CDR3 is TGTGCCAGCAGCCCCTCCAGCCTGAACACTGAAGCTTTCTTT. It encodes CASSPSSLNTEAFF.

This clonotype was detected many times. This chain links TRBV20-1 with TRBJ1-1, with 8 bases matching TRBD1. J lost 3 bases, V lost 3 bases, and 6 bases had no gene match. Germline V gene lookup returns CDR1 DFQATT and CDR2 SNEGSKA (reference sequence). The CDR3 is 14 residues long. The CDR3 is CSARVQGAYTEAFF. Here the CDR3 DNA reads TGCAGTGCTAGGGTTCAGGGGGCCTACACTGAAGCTTTCTTT.

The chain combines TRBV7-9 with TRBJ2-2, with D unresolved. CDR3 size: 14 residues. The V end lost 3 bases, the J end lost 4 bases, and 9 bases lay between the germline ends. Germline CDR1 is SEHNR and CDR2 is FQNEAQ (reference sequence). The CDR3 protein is CASSFGLGTGELFF. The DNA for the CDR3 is TGTGCCAGCAGCTTCGGGTTGGGCACCGGGGAGCTGTTTTTT.

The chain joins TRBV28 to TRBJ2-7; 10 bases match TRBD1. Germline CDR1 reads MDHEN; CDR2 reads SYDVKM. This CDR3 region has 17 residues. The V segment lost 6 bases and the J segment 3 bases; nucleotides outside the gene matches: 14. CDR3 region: CASRSGTGANGYYEQYF. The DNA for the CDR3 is TGTGCCAGCAGAAGCGGGACAGGGGCCAACGGCTACTACGAGCAGTACTTC.

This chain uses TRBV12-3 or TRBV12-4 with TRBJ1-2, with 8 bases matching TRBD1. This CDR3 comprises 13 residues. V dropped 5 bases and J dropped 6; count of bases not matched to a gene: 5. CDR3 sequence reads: CASSRETGDGYTF. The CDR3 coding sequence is TGTGCCAGCAGTCGAGAGACAGGGGATGGCTACACCTTC.

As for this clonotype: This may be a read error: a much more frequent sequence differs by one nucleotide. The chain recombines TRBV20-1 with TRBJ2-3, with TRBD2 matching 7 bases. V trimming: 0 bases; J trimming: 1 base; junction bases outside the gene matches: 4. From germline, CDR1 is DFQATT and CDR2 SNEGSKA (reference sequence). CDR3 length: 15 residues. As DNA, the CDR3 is TGCAGTGCTAGAGATGTTGGGGGGGGCACAGATACGCAGTATTTT. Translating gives CSARDVGGGTDTQYF.